This T cell receptor (beta chain) was sequenced in a study of blood T cell repertoires in COVID-19. Across the whole study: Some COVID-19 samples were acute and others convalescent; all came from the United States, Italy and Spain.

This table comes from immunoSEQ multiplex PCR, and its TCRdb copy is limited to in-frame clones, with some not included. The repertoire holds under 150,000 clones, with around 87% as singletons. This clone was counted only a few times. Germline lookup yields CDR1 SNHLY and CDR2 FYNNEI. The CDR3 sequence is 12 residues long. The ends lost 11 bases at V and 9 bases at J; junction bases unmatched: 12. This chain links TRBV2 with TRBJ1-2; 7 bases are a match to TRBD1. Sequencing was done on a sample of peripheral blood. This sequence originates from a woman between 50 and 59 years old who had recovered from COVID-19. The chain's CDR3 is CASHTGERSYTF. As DNA, the CDR3 is TGTGCCTCCCATACAGGGGAGCGAAGCTACACCTTC. Together with reference TRBV2 and TRBJ1-2, the CDR3 gives the full variable domain: EPEVTQTPSHQVTQMGQEVILRCVPISNHLYFYWYRQILGQKVEFLVSFYNNEISEKSEIFDDQFSVERPDGSNFTLKIRSTKLEDSAMYFCASHTGERSYTFGSGTRLTVV.